One and the same sample provided the 15 T cell receptor beta chains below, sequenced in a study of blood T cell repertoires in COVID-19. The assay was immunoSEQ multiplex PCR, and TCRdb's table has in-frame clones only and misses some. The sample shows about 280,000 clones, around 92% of them seen only once. The sample consisted of peripheral blood. These receptors came from a woman younger than 45 with COVID-19, enrolled during active disease.

In the case of this clone: Distinct nucleotide sequences in the sample also encode this CDR3. The rearrangement joins TRBV28 to TRBJ1-5; TRBD1 agrees at 7 bases. Germline trimming cut 3 bases from V and 2 bases from J; bases unmatched to any gene: 4. From germline, CDR1 is MDHEN and CDR2 SYDVKM. The CDR3 totals 15 residues. CDR3 sequence: CASSFRGLGNQPQHF. The CDR3 DNA reads as TGTGCCAGCAGTTTCAGGGGGTTGGGCAATCAGCCCCAGCATTTT.

The chain has TRBV9 and TRBJ2-2, with a tentative D call TRBD1 (6 bases). The germline gives CDR1 SGDLS, CDR2 YYNGEE. The CDR3 sequence is 15 residues long. Deletions cut 1 base from V and 5 bases from J, with 12 bases between. The CDR3 here is CASSVMLGATGELFF. CDR3 DNA: TGTGCCAGCAGCGTAATGCTGGGGGCGACCGGGGAGCTGTTTTTT.

The chain links TRBV6-4 to TRBJ2-7; D gene unclear. CDR1 is MRHNA, CDR2 SNTAGT, per germline. The CDR3 is 14 residues long. V lost 4 bases, J lost 2 bases, and 12 bases lay in between. The CDR3 region is CASSVGLPTYEQYF. Here the CDR3 DNA reads TGTGCCAGCAGTGTGGGCCTTCCGACCTACGAGCAGTACTTC.

In its sample, this clone was seen once. V and J are TRBV5-1 and TRBJ1-6; D may be TRBD1 (6 bases). The V end was cut by 6 bases, the J end by 7 bases, with 14 bases between. Looked up from germline, CDR1 is SGHRS and CDR2 is YFSETQ. The CDR3 consists of 14 residues. Here the CDR3 reads CASTLDSPNSPLHF. CDR3 DNA: TGCGCCAGCACATTGGACAGCCCGAATTCACCCCTCCACTTT.

This clone has more than one count but fewer than ten. The chain has TRBV2 and TRBJ2-5; D might be TRBD2 (6 bases). Trimming removed 8 bases from V and 5 bases from J, with 15 bases in between. Germline V gene lookup returns CDR1 SNHLY and CDR2 FYNNEI. The CDR3 length is 13 residues. The CDR3, as DNA: TGTGCCAGCGTCCGGCGGGGCGGTGAGACCCAGTACTTC. The encoded protein is CASVRRGGETQYF.

This sequence joins TRBV5-4 and TRBJ1-6, with no clear D. The CDR3 contains 14 residues. Germline lookup yields CDR1 SGHNT and CDR2 YYREEE (reference sequence). V was pared by 0 bases and J by 8 bases, with 9 bases between. CDR3 sequence (DNA): TGTGCCAGCAGCTTGGAGGCGGAGTATTCACCCCTCCACTTT. It specifies CASSLEAEYSPLHF.

J is TRBJ1-1 and V is TRBV30; tentatively, D is TRBD1 (6 bases). Germline V gene sequence: CDR1 GTSNPN, CDR2 SVGIG (reference sequence). The CDR3 is 11 amino acids. With 7 bases removed from V and 7 bases from J, the gap between germline ends came to 13 bases. The CDR3 protein is CASDRTSEAFF. Written as DNA, the CDR3 is TGTGCCTCGGACAGAACGAGTGAAGCTTTCTTT.

The genes are TRBV6-5 and TRBJ2-1; D perhaps matches TRBD2 (6 bases). There are 12 residues in the CDR3. V was trimmed by 6 bases and J by 7 bases, leaving 10 bases between them. The germline CDR1 and CDR2 sequences are MNHEY and SVGAGI. CDR3 region: CASRTGGNEQFF. Written as DNA, the CDR3 is TGTGCCAGCAGGACCGGAGGGAATGAGCAGTTCTTC.

The V and J genes are TRBV6-1 and TRBJ1-2; D not resolved. Germline values: CDR1 MNHNS, CDR2 SASEGT. There are 15 residues in the CDR3. Between the trimmed V and J ends, which lost 3 bases and 0 bases, there was a span of 11 bases. The CDR3 nucleotides are TGTGCCAGCAGTGAGCCGGGATGGTCTAACTATGGCTACACCTTC. Residues: CASSEPGWSNYGYTF.

The V gene is TRBV28, the J gene TRBJ1-5; D is perhaps TRBD1 (5 bases). Germline CDR1 and CDR2: MDHEN and SYDVKM. Trimming stripped 2 bases from V and 7 bases from J, with 9 bases between. This CDR3 region has 13 residues. The CDR3 coding sequence is TGTGCCAGCAGTTTAAAGGGGCGACAGCCCCAGCATTTT. Translating it yields CASSLKGRQPQHF. Looking up the rest from reference TRBV28 and TRBJ1-5 gives the full variable domain: DVKVTQSSRYLVKRTGEKVFLECVQDMDHENMFWYRQDPGLGLRLIYFSYDVKMKEKGDIPEGYSVSREKKERFSLILESASTNQTSMYLCASSLKGRQPQHFGDGTRLSIL.

The J gene is TRBJ1-1, the V gene TRBV19; possible D gene TRBD1, 6 bases. V was pared by 6 bases and J by 5 bases, with 19 bases between. The CDR3 consists of 15 residues. CDR1 and CDR2 from the germline V gene are LNHDA and SQIVND (reference sequence). The CDR3: CASRTSRTAKTEAFF. CDR3 nucleotide sequence: TGTGCCAGTAGGACCTCCCGGACAGCAAAAACTGAAGCTTTCTTT.

The chain is built from TRBV5-8 and TRBJ1-1; 8 bases fit TRBD1. The V and J ends lost 2 bases and 7 bases, in that order; junction bases with no gene match: 7. This CDR3 contains 14 residues. CDR1 and CDR2 (germline): SGHTS, YDEGEE. The CDR3 loop is CASSFLQGGIEAFF. The CDR3 DNA sequence: TGTGCCAGCAGCTTCTTACAGGGGGGTATTGAAGCTTTCTTT. Using reference TRBV5-8 and TRBJ1-1 for the parts outside the CDR3, the full variable domain is EAGVTQSPTHLIKTRGQQATLRCSPISGHTSVYWYQQALGLGLQFLLWYDEGEERNRGNFPPRFSGRQFPNYSSELNVNALELEDSALYLCASSFLQGGIEAFFGQGTRLTVV.

The V and J genes are TRBV3-1 (or the pseudogene TRBV3-2) and TRBJ2-5; 7 nucleotides agree with TRBD1. Germline loops: CDR1 LGHDT, CDR2 YNNKEL (reference sequence). The V gene end was trimmed by 4 bases and the J gene end by 7 bases; junction bases not matched to a gene: 15. This CDR3 is built from 16 residues. The CDR3 protein is CASSPWEGGAGGTQYF. In nucleotides, the CDR3 is TGTGCCAGCAGCCCATGGGAAGGGGGCGCCGGTGGGACCCAGTACTTC.

The CDR3 DNA sequence: TGTGCCAGCAGCGTATCCTTCGTCGGGGAGCTGTTTTTT. Translation gives CASSVSFVGELFF. The rearrangement links TRBV9 to TRBJ2-2, with D uncertain. The V end lost 1 base, the J end lost 7 bases, and 8 bases lay between the germline ends. CDR3 length: 13 residues. Germline V gene sequence: CDR1 SGDLS, CDR2 YYNGEE.

V is TRBV4-2 and J is TRBJ1-2; D perhaps matches TRBD1 (5 bases). Trimming took 1 base from V and 4 from J, leaving 25 bases between them. The germline V gene has CDR1 LGHNA and CDR2 YNFKEQ. This CDR3 has 19 residues. As DNA, the CDR3 is TGTGCCAGCAGCCAAGTCGCCGATATTTGGGCCATAGGGGCCTATGGCTACACCTTC. Protein: CASSQVADIWAIGAYGYTF.